What follows is one T cell receptor (beta chain) and its context. Every immunoSEQ plate was one replicate of a subset's evenly spread DNA. Source study methods: ImmunoSEQ sequences covered only the junction and lacked quality scores; filtering therefore differed. Profiled with immunoSEQ multiplex PCR; TCRdb holds only in-frame clones, not every one. That table supplies the V and J calls and clone size; D and trimming were determined from the DNA. The sample consists of about 480,000 clones, almost 80% of them appearing once. The sample is drawn from a study of shared clonotypes between healthy human individuals. Samples left unsorted employed 80 million to 95 million PBMCs for genomic DNA. Germline lookup yields CDR1 KGHSH and CDR2 LQKENI. The V end was cut by 5 bases, the J end by 2 bases, with 16 bases between. This CDR3 spans 15 amino acids.

This receptor was taken from a woman between 40 and 50 years old in good health. Some clones in this sample may be carry-over from other donors' samples. Sequenced material: PBMCs. The chain is built from TRBV18 and TRBJ2-7; a possible D gene is TRBD1 (6 bases). CDR3 in amino acids: CASSKVGGRTYEQYF. In DNA, the CDR3 is TGTGCCAGCTCAAAGGTAGGGGGTCGAACCTACGAGCAGTACTTC.